This T cell receptor (beta chain) was recorded in a study of sequential checkpoint blockade in melanoma. About the research overall: Arm A got nivolumab then ipilimumab; arm B the reverse, 1:1.

The sample holds one count of this clone. CDR3 length equals 14 residues. J gave up 8 bases and V 2 bases, and 7 bases lay outside the gene matches. CDR1 and CDR2 from the germline V gene are MNHEY and SVGAGI. Profiled with immunoSEQ multiplex PCR; TCRdb holds only in-frame clones, not every one. The sample yields roughly 11,000 clones, about 80% seen once. The treatment is: randomized to nivolumab then ipilimumab (arm A) or the reverse (arm B). From thawed PBMCs, live CD3+CD8+ cells negative for CD19 and CD56 were sorted. This chain joins TRBV6-5 and TRBJ1-1, with 8 bases matching TRBD1. The TCR was taken from a human donor with melanoma. The sequenced sample was CD8+ T cells sorted from blood (inferred from file names), obtained from a patient given nivolumab and ipilimumab in sequence. The CDR3 DNA follows: TGTGCCAGCAGTTACACAGGGGGGCGCTGGGAAGCTTTCTTT. It is translated as CASSYTGGRWEAFF.